This TCR beta chain derives from a study of blood T cells in healthy people across ages. Notes on this clonotype: Its antigen is unknown.

Then a second PCR, running about 6 to 12 cycles, was carried out with a sample-barcoded 5' primer and a J-beta primer mix. The authors tagged each cDNA molecule using a template-switch adaptor with 12 random nucleotides. Per sample, CDR3-containing paired-end reads numbered at least 2.5 million. TCRdb redid the calling of the 5' RACE reads with MiXCR, one entry per CDR3 protein. The sample has hundreds of thousands of distinct CDR3 sequences; 58% are singletons. Study findings and constraints: Older individuals had lower TCR beta diversity per million T cells (the decline was roughly linear).

Collection of about 9.4 milliliters of peripheral blood was performed for each donor. The TCR comes from a man aged 30 to 39 in good health. The sample comprised blood.

This CDR3 is CASSSPDFTEAFF. The CDR3 DNA sequence: TGTGCCAGCAGTAGTCCGGATTTCACTGAAGCTTTCTTT. The chain links TRBV6-5 to TRBJ1-1; D uncertain. V was trimmed by 5 bases and J by 4 bases, leaving 11 bases between them. The germline V gene has CDR1 MNHEY and CDR2 SVGAGI. The CDR3 loop spans 13 amino acids.